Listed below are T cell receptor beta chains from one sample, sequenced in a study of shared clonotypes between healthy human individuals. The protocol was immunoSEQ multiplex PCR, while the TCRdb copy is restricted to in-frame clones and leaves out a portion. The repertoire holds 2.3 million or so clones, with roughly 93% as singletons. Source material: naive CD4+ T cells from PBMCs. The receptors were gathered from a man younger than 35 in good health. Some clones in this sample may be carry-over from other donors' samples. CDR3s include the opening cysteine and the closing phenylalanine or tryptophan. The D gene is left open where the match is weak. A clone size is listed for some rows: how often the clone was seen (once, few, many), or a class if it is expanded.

cdr3_aa: CASSLRRGGGWEKLFF; cdr3_nt: TGTGCCAGCAGTTTAAGGAGGGGGGGCGGCTGGGAAAAACTGTTTTTT; v_call: TRBV27; d_call: NA; j_call: TRBJ1-4; clone_size: NA
cdr3_aa: CASRGYRGQHGYTF; cdr3_nt: TGTGCCAGCAGAGGATACCGGGGCCAGCATGGCTACACCTTC; v_call: TRBV6-1; d_call: NA; j_call: TRBJ1-2; clone_size: NA
cdr3_aa: CASSNERFFTYF; cdr3_nt: TGTGCCAGTAGTAATGAGAGGTTTTTTACGTACTTC; v_call: TRBV19; d_call: NA; j_call: TRBJ2-7; clone_size: NA
cdr3_aa: CAWAPGSRGPYEQYF; cdr3_nt: TGTGCCTGGGCACCGGGATCACGGGGCCCCTACGAGCAGTACTTC; v_call: TRBV30; d_call: NA; j_call: TRBJ2-7; clone_size: NA
cdr3_aa: CASTSGFEQYF; cdr3_nt: TGTGCCAGCACCTCCGGCTTCGAGCAGTACTTC; v_call: TRBV28; d_call: NA; j_call: TRBJ2-7; clone_size: NA
cdr3_aa: CSASNRDTQYF; cdr3_nt: TGCAGTGCTTCCAACCGTGATACGCAGTATTTT; v_call: TRBV20-1; d_call: NA; j_call: TRBJ2-3; clone_size: NA
cdr3_aa: CSVEYPSGSRRGHTDTQYF; cdr3_nt: TGCAGCGTTGAGTATCCTAGCGGGAGTCGAAGGGGGCACACAGATACGCAGTATTTT; v_call: TRBV29-1; d_call: TRBD2; j_call: TRBJ2-3; clone_size: NA
cdr3_aa: CSVGGGSGNTIYF; cdr3_nt: TGCAGCGTTGGAGGGGGCTCTGGAAACACCATATATTTT; v_call: TRBV29-1; d_call: NA; j_call: TRBJ1-3; clone_size: once
cdr3_aa: CASSHNPGTGKEQYF; cdr3_nt: TGTGCCAGCAGCCACAACCCCGGGACAGGGAAGGAGCAGTACTTC; v_call: TRBV28; d_call: TRBD1; j_call: TRBJ2-7; clone_size: NA
cdr3_aa: CASSPMGAERVTQYF; cdr3_nt: TGTGCCAGCAGCCCCATGGGGGCCGAACGCGTTACGCAGTATTTT; v_call: TRBV4-2; d_call: NA; j_call: TRBJ2-3; clone_size: once
cdr3_aa: CASSSHPGQGYSNQPQHF; cdr3_nt: TGTGCCAGCAGTTCACACCCCGGACAGGGCTATAGCAATCAGCCCCAGCATTTT; v_call: TRBV28; d_call: TRBD1; j_call: TRBJ1-5; clone_size: once
cdr3_aa: CASSSRDILRNEQYF; cdr3_nt: TGTGCCAGCAGTAGCCGGGACATCCTAAGGAACGAGCAGTACTTC; v_call: TRBV6-1; d_call: NA; j_call: TRBJ2-7; clone_size: NA
cdr3_aa: CASSVGSGRLNEQFF; cdr3_nt: TGTGCCAGCAGTGTCGGTAGCGGGAGATTGAATGAGCAGTTCTTC; v_call: TRBV2; d_call: TRBD2; j_call: TRBJ2-1; clone_size: NA
cdr3_aa: CASSGGGREKLFF; cdr3_nt: TGTGCCAGCAGCGGTGGGGGTAGGGAAAAACTGTTTTTT; v_call: TRBV25-1; d_call: NA; j_call: TRBJ1-4; clone_size: NA
cdr3_aa: CASSQGSNQPQHF; cdr3_nt: TGTGCCAGCTCACAGGGGAGCAATCAGCCCCAGCATTTT; v_call: TRBV18; d_call: NA; j_call: TRBJ1-5; clone_size: NA
cdr3_aa: CASSLNSYTQYF; cdr3_nt: TGTGCCAGCAGCTTGAACTCGTATACGCAGTATTTT; v_call: TRBV5-6; d_call: NA; j_call: TRBJ2-3; clone_size: NA
cdr3_aa: CASSPTNSGGGYEQYF; cdr3_nt: TGCGCCAGCAGCCCAACTAATAGCGGGGGAGGCTACGAGCAGTACTTC; v_call: TRBV5-1; d_call: TRBD2; j_call: TRBJ2-7; clone_size: NA
cdr3_aa: CASSVLGDTIYF; cdr3_nt: TGTGCCAGCAGCGTATTGGGAGACACCATATATTTT; v_call: TRBV9; d_call: NA; j_call: TRBJ1-3; clone_size: NA
cdr3_aa: CASSHSRGAKLNYGYTF; cdr3_nt: TGTGCCAGCAGCCACTCCCGAGGCGCAAAACTCAACTATGGCTACACCTTC; v_call: TRBV5-6; d_call: NA; j_call: TRBJ1-2; clone_size: NA
cdr3_aa: CASSLAKSGHTVYEQYF; cdr3_nt: TGCGCCAGCAGCTTGGCCAAAAGCGGGCATACGGTTTACGAGCAGTACTTC; v_call: TRBV5-1; d_call: NA; j_call: TRBJ2-7; clone_size: NA
cdr3_aa: CASSARTGNYGYTF; cdr3_nt: TGTGCCAGCAGCGCCCGGACAGGGAACTATGGCTACACCTTC; v_call: TRBV9; d_call: TRBD1; j_call: TRBJ1-2; clone_size: NA
cdr3_aa: CASSTVRDEQFF; cdr3_nt: TGCGCCAGCAGCACGGTACGCGATGAGCAGTTCTTC; v_call: TRBV5-1; d_call: NA; j_call: TRBJ2-1; clone_size: NA
cdr3_aa: CASSLRAASNQPQHF; cdr3_nt: TGTGCCAGCAGTTTAAGGGCCGCAAGCAATCAGCCCCAGCATTTT; v_call: TRBV27; d_call: NA; j_call: TRBJ1-5; clone_size: NA
cdr3_aa: CASNFPRTGDLNYGYTF; cdr3_nt: TGTGCCAGCAATTTCCCTCGGACAGGGGACCTTAACTATGGCTACACCTTC; v_call: TRBV28; d_call: TRBD1; j_call: TRBJ1-2; clone_size: NA
cdr3_aa: CASSPPGQGGTEAFF; cdr3_nt: TGTGCCAGCAGTCCCCCGGGACAGGGTGGGACTGAAGCTTTCTTT; v_call: TRBV6-5; d_call: TRBD1; j_call: TRBJ1-1; clone_size: once
cdr3_aa: CAWGRGEQYF; cdr3_nt: TGTGCCTGGGGACGTGGCGAGCAGTACTTC; v_call: TRBV30; d_call: NA; j_call: TRBJ2-7; clone_size: NA
cdr3_aa: CATSLGSGANVLTF; cdr3_nt: TGTGCCACTTCATTGGGCTCCGGGGCCAACGTCCTGACTTTC; v_call: TRBV19; d_call: NA; j_call: TRBJ2-6; clone_size: NA
cdr3_aa: CASSLYKTAGETQYF; cdr3_nt: TGCGCCAGCAGCTTGTACAAAACCGCGGGAGAGACCCAGTACTTC; v_call: TRBV5-1; d_call: NA; j_call: TRBJ2-5; clone_size: NA
cdr3_aa: CAISSGTGGFGTF; cdr3_nt: TGTGCCATCAGCTCCGGGACAGGGGGTTTCGGCACCTTC; v_call: TRBV10-3; d_call: TRBD1; j_call: TRBJ1-2; clone_size: NA
cdr3_aa: CASSLSPGDYEQYF; cdr3_nt: TGTGCCAGCAGCCTTTCCCCAGGGGATTACGAGCAGTACTTC; v_call: TRBV11-2; d_call: NA; j_call: TRBJ2-7; clone_size: NA
cdr3_aa: CASSPYLGGSTDTQYF; cdr3_nt: TGCGCCAGCAGCCCCTACCTTGGCGGAAGCACAGATACGCAGTATTTT; v_call: TRBV5-1; d_call: NA; j_call: TRBJ2-3; clone_size: NA
cdr3_aa: CASSLVPGTQYF; cdr3_nt: TGTGCCAGCAGCTTGGTTCCCGGTACGCAGTATTTT; v_call: TRBV5-4; d_call: NA; j_call: TRBJ2-3; clone_size: NA
cdr3_aa: CATSTGQYRNTEAFF; cdr3_nt: TGTGCCACCAGTACCGGACAGTATAGGAACACTGAAGCTTTCTTT; v_call: TRBV15; d_call: NA; j_call: TRBJ1-1; clone_size: NA
cdr3_aa: CASSIGGPDTQYF; cdr3_nt: TGTGCCAGTAGTATCGGGGGGCCGGATACGCAGTATTTT; v_call: TRBV19; d_call: NA; j_call: TRBJ2-3; clone_size: NA
cdr3_aa: CASSPGSSSYEQYF; cdr3_nt: TGTGCCAGCTCCCCCGGCTCCAGCTCCTACGAGCAGTACTTC; v_call: TRBV18; d_call: NA; j_call: TRBJ2-7; clone_size: NA
cdr3_aa: CASSLVLRNTEAFF; cdr3_nt: TGTGCCAGCAGCTTAGTCCTTAGGAACACTGAAGCTTTCTTT; v_call: TRBV11-2; d_call: NA; j_call: TRBJ1-1; clone_size: NA
cdr3_aa: CASSFSGSSYNEQFF; cdr3_nt: TGTGCCAGCAGCTTTAGTGGGAGCTCCTACAATGAGCAGTTCTTC; v_call: TRBV13; d_call: NA; j_call: TRBJ2-1; clone_size: NA
cdr3_aa: CASSEARGGQPQHF; cdr3_nt: TGTGCCAGCAGTGAAGCGAGGGGGGGCCAGCCCCAGCATTTT; v_call: TRBV6-1; d_call: NA; j_call: TRBJ1-5; clone_size: NA
cdr3_aa: CASSQTGSTEAFF; cdr3_nt: TGTGCCAGCAGCCAAACTGGAAGCACTGAAGCTTTCTTT; v_call: TRBV4-2; d_call: NA; j_call: TRBJ1-1; clone_size: NA
cdr3_aa: CASSVRPVAPDTQYF; cdr3_nt: TGTGCCAGCAGCGTACGGCCAGTCGCCCCAGATACGCAGTATTTT; v_call: TRBV9; d_call: NA; j_call: TRBJ2-3; clone_size: NA
cdr3_aa: CASSPIAGERGGNEQFF; cdr3_nt: TGTGCCAGCAGCCCAATAGCGGGAGAAAGGGGAGGCAATGAGCAGTTCTTC; v_call: TRBV7-2; d_call: TRBD2; j_call: TRBJ2-1; clone_size: NA
cdr3_aa: CASSIKFVSTDTQYF; cdr3_nt: TGTGCCAGTAGTATAAAGTTCGTTAGCACAGATACGCAGTATTTT; v_call: TRBV19; d_call: NA; j_call: TRBJ2-3; clone_size: NA
cdr3_aa: CASSLVETGATNYGYTF; cdr3_nt: TGCGCCAGCAGCTTGGTCGAGACAGGGGCGACTAACTATGGCTACACCTTC; v_call: TRBV5-1; d_call: TRBD1; j_call: TRBJ1-2; clone_size: NA
cdr3_aa: CASSLEGTGRNIQYF; cdr3_nt: TGTGCCAGCAGCTTAGAGGGGACAGGGAGAAACATTCAGTACTTC; v_call: TRBV11-2; d_call: TRBD1; j_call: TRBJ2-4; clone_size: NA
cdr3_aa: CAWNTKGTGIYGYTF; cdr3_nt: TGTGCCTGGAACACAAAAGGGACAGGGATCTATGGCTACACCTTC; v_call: TRBV30; d_call: TRBD1; j_call: TRBJ1-2; clone_size: NA
cdr3_aa: CASSLPSAGDTQYF; cdr3_nt: TGCGCCAGCAGCTTGCCATCGGCGGGAGATACGCAGTATTTT; v_call: TRBV5-1; d_call: NA; j_call: TRBJ2-3; clone_size: NA
cdr3_aa: CASSLPGGPGTGELFF; cdr3_nt: TGTGCCAGCAGCCTACCGGGAGGGCCAGGCACCGGGGAGCTGTTTTTT; v_call: TRBV13; d_call: TRBD2; j_call: TRBJ2-2; clone_size: NA
cdr3_aa: CASSWQLNTEAFF; cdr3_nt: TGCGCCAGCAGCTGGCAGCTGAACACTGAAGCTTTCTTT; v_call: TRBV5-1; d_call: NA; j_call: TRBJ1-1; clone_size: few
cdr3_aa: CASKVVGSGSRGTGELFF; cdr3_nt: TGTGCCAGCAAGGTTGTGGGTAGCGGGAGTCGAGGCACCGGGGAGCTGTTTTTT; v_call: TRBV2; d_call: TRBD2; j_call: TRBJ2-2; clone_size: NA
cdr3_aa: CASSLIPGANYGYTF; cdr3_nt: TGTGCCAGCAGTCTAATTCCAGGAGCTAACTATGGCTACACCTTC; v_call: TRBV28; d_call: NA; j_call: TRBJ1-2; clone_size: NA
cdr3_aa: CASSPPGEADTQYF; cdr3_nt: TGTGCCAGCTCACCACCGGGGGAAGCAGATACGCAGTATTTT; v_call: TRBV18; d_call: NA; j_call: TRBJ2-3; clone_size: NA